This T cell receptor (beta chain) was captured by sequencing in a study of blood T cell repertoires in COVID-19. Study in general: Acute and convalescent COVID-19 specimens originated in the United States, Italy and Spain.

The trim removed 6 bases at V and 0 bases at J, leaving 25 bases unmatched. CDR1 SGHRS and CDR2 YFSETQ come from the germline V gene. This CDR3 contains 21 residues. Per the authors' pipeline: The authors estimated nucleated cell counts from reference gene primer amplification. The table came from immunoSEQ multiplex PCR; TCRdb's copy has only in-frame clones and leaves some out. V and J calls plus clone size are reproduced from that table; the DNA served to infer D and trimming. The table has about 250,000 clones, around 88% seen once. The TCR was taken from a woman at least 80 years old with COVID-19, enrolled during active disease. The rearrangement links TRBV5-1 to TRBJ1-1; 8 bases line up with TRBD1. The sequenced sample consisted of peripheral blood. The CDR3 protein is CASTNRTGRLTINSMNTEAFF. The CDR3, as DNA: TGCGCCAGCACTAACAGGACAGGGAGACTTACGATCAACTCTATGAACACTGAAGCTTTCTTT.